These 30 T cell receptor beta chains originate from one sample sequenced in a study of technical replicates of blood from a few donors. Sequencing used immunoSEQ multiplex PCR; TCRdb keeps in-frame clones, though not all of them. The sample lists some 80,000 clones, 85% to 95% occurring once. The material sequenced was T cells isolated from PBMCs. The receptor set was obtained from a human donor in good health.

The chain combines TRBV5-1 with TRBJ1-1, with D perhaps matching TRBD1 (5 bases). Trimming removed 1 base at V and 1 base at J, with 8 bases between. The CDR3 has 14 amino acids. The germline V gene has CDR1 SGHRS and CDR2 YFSETQ. The CDR3 nucleotides are TGCGCCAGCAGCTTGAGGGGTGGGAACACTGAAGCTTTCTTT. It encodes CASSLRGGNTEAFF. Complete variable domain (other parts from reference TRBV5-1 and TRBJ1-1): KAGVTQTPRYLIKTRGQQVTLSCSPISGHRSVSWYQQTPGQGLQFLFEYFSETQRNKGNFPGRFSGRQFSNSRSEMNVSTLELGDSALYLCASSLRGGNTEAFFGQGTRLTVV.

The chain is built from TRBV27 and TRBJ1-6, with a possible D match to TRBD1 (6 bases). V was clipped by 5 bases and J by 8 bases, with 13 bases between them. Per germline, CDR1 MNHEY and CDR2 SMNVEV (reference sequence). The CDR3 length is 14 residues. The CDR3 region has the DNA TGTGCCAGCAGTAAAACATCAGGGGATTCACCCCTCCACTTT. Protein: CASSKTSGDSPLHF.

The V and J genes are TRBV28 and TRBJ1-5, with 10 bases aligning to TRBD1. Germline V CDR1 and CDR2: MDHEN, SYDVKM. V lost 2 bases and J lost 4; bases outside the gene matches: 11. CDR3 length: 18 residues. This CDR3 is CASSLIGGPGQGNQPQHF. In DNA, the CDR3 is TGTGCCAGCAGTTTAATAGGTGGACCGGGACAGGGGAATCAGCCCCAGCATTTT.

This clone was observed a handful of times. The chain employs TRBV27 and TRBJ2-7, with 10 bases aligning to TRBD1. The CDR3 extends over 17 amino acids. Germline loops: CDR1 MNHEY, CDR2 SMNVEV (reference sequence). The junction had 8 bases not matched to a gene; V was cut back by 0 bases and J by 3 bases. CDR3 coding DNA: TGTGCCAGCAGTTTATCTGGCCCGGGACAGGGGTACTACGAGCAGTACTTC. This translates into CASSLSGPGQGYYEQYF.

CDR3 amino acids: CASSLDIVQGLGTEAFF. CDR3 bases: TGTGCCAGCAGCTTAGATATCGTGCAGGGTTTAGGCACTGAAGCTTTCTTT. The genes are TRBV11-3 and TRBJ1-1; tentatively, D is TRBD1 (5 bases). The CDR3 totals 17 residues. V was shortened by 0 bases and J by 4 bases, with 18 bases between the two germline ends. CDR1 is SGHNT, CDR2 YENEEA, per germline.

The chain combines TRBV18 with TRBJ2-7; 9 nucleotides line up with TRBD1. Per the germline V gene, CDR1 is KGHSH and CDR2 is LQKENI. This CDR3 has 16 residues. Losses at the gene ends were 2 bases for V and 3 bases for J; bases not matched to a gene: 8. CDR3 residues: CASSPYRLDRGYEQYF. The CDR3 nucleotides are TGTGCCAGCTCACCATATCGGTTGGACAGGGGCTACGAGCAGTACTTC.

The gene calls are TRBV28 and TRBJ2-2, with unresolved D. Germline V gene lookup returns CDR1 MDHEN and CDR2 SYDVKM. V lost 5 bases to trimming and J lost 6 bases, with 7 bases between them. The CDR3 is 12 residues long. The DNA for the CDR3 is TGTGCCAGCAGTCCCTACTCCGGGGAGCTGTTTTTT. Residues: CASSPYSGELFF.

The gene calls are TRBV7-6 and TRBJ2-7, with a weak D call TRBD1 (5 bases). Trimming removed 1 base from V and 6 bases from J, with 10 bases in between. The CDR3 is 13 amino acids. Germline CDR1 is SGHVS and CDR2 is FNYEAQ. The CDR3 bases are TGTGCCAGCAGCTTAGAAGATAGGGGCGAGCAGTACTTC. Its translation: CASSLEDRGEQYF.

The count of this clone is one. The chain links TRBV5-6 to TRBJ2-2, with D tentatively TRBD1 (6 bases). CDR1 and CDR2 (germline): SGHDT, YYEEEE. The CDR3 consists of 15 residues. The ends were cut back, 5 bases at V and 6 bases at J, with 17 bases in the middle. CDR3 in amino acids: CASSWDISAPGELFF. CDR3 bases: TGTGCCAGCAGTTGGGACATTTCAGCCCCCGGGGAGCTGTTTTTT.

The chain recombines TRBV7-2 with TRBJ2-2, with 9 positions matching TRBD1. CDR3 length: 17 residues. Trimming removed 4 bases from V and 3 bases from J; junction bases left unmatched: 9. Germline CDR1 reads SGHTA; CDR2 reads FQGNSA. The CDR3 nucleotides are TGTGCCAGCAGCTCCCACCTCGGGACAGGGTACACCGGGGAGCTGTTTTTT. As protein: CASSSHLGTGYTGELFF.

The chain has TRBV28 and TRBJ2-6; TRBD1 is a possible D gene (5 bases). Germline CDR1 reads MDHEN; CDR2 reads SYDVKM. The V and J ends lost 2 bases and 0 bases respectively, with 5 bases between them. The length of the CDR3 is 15 residues. The CDR3 coding sequence is TGTGCCAGCAGTTTAGGGGCCTCTGGGGCCAACGTCCTGACTTTC. Translated, it gives CASSLGASGANVLTF. Complete variable domain (other parts from reference TRBV28 and TRBJ2-6): DVKVTQSSRYLVKRTGEKVFLECVQDMDHENMFWYRQDPGLGLRLIYFSYDVKMKEKGDIPEGYSVSREKKERFSLILESASTNQTSMYLCASSLGASGANVLTFGAGSRLTVL.

The chain joins TRBV4-2 to TRBJ1-2; TRBD1 matches at 10 bases. This CDR3 has 14 residues. Germline V gives CDR1 LGHNA, CDR2 YNFKEQ. J lost 8 bases, V lost 3 bases, and 6 bases had no gene match. This CDR3 reads CASSHTGTGDGYTF. DNA of the CDR3: TGTGCCAGCAGCCATACCGGGACAGGGGACGGCTACACCTTC.

The chain joins TRBV7-9 to TRBJ2-7, with D perhaps matching TRBD2 (5 bases). Germline V gives CDR1 SEHNR, CDR2 FQNEAQ (reference sequence). Trimming removed 3 bases at V and 0 bases at J, with 12 bases between. CDR3 length: 15 residues. CDR3 in amino acids: CASSLGSGSSYEQYF. CDR3 sequence (DNA): TGTGCCAGCAGCTTGGGGAGCGGCAGCTCCTACGAGCAGTACTTC.

The chain carries TRBV6-6 and TRBJ1-1; perhaps TRBD1 as D (5 bases). V was pared by 11 bases and J by 0 bases, with 16 bases between. The CDR3 sequence is 14 residues long. Germline loops: CDR1 MNHNY, CDR2 SVGAGI (reference sequence). In DNA form, the CDR3 reads TGTGCCTGCGGAGCGGGACGGATGAACACTGAAGCTTTCTTT. This gives the protein CACGAGRMNTEAFF.

The chain uses TRBV9 and TRBJ2-3, with D possibly matching TRBD2 (6 bases). V shed 1 base and J shed 5 bases, with 11 bases lying between them. This CDR3 region has 14 residues. CDR1 is SGDLS, CDR2 YYNGEE, per germline. CDR3 nucleotides: TGTGCCAGCAGCGTACGACTAGGTTTAGATACGCAGTATTTT. This translates into CASSVRLGLDTQYF. The whole variable domain, remainder taken from reference TRBV9 and TRBJ2-3, is DSGVTQTPKHLITATGQRVTLRCSPRSGDLSVYWYQQSLDQGLQFLIQYYNGEERAKGNILERFSAQQFPDLHSELNLSSLELGDSALYFCASSVRLGLDTQYFGPGTRLTVL.

This chain uses TRBV25-1 with TRBJ1-4; D perhaps matches TRBD1 (6 bases). Germline assignment: CDR1 MGHDK and CDR2 SYGVNS. Trimming shortened V by 5 bases and J by 1 base, and 14 bases separated the two germline ends. The CDR3 totals 16 residues. DNA for the CDR3: TGTGCCAGCAGTCCCAAGGGGGTCGGAACTAATGAAAAACTGTTTTTT. Translated: CASSPKGVGTNEKLFF. The variable domain in full, completed from reference TRBV25-1 and TRBJ1-4, reads EADIYQTPRYLVIGTGKKITLECSQTMGHDKMYWYQQDPGMELHLIHYSYGVNSTEKGDLSSESTVSRIRTEHFPLTLESARPSHTSQYLCASSPKGVGTNEKLFFGSGTQLSVL.

Turning to this clone: A read error may produce the germline difference seen at one junction end. The rearrangement uses TRBV7-7 and TRBJ2-5, with 8 bases lining up with TRBD1. CDR1 SSHAT and CDR2 FNYEAQ come from the germline V gene (reference sequence). This CDR3 region has 17 residues. Here the CDR3 DNA reads TGTGCTAGCAGCTTATTAAGGACAGGGCTAGGGGGAGAGACCCAGTACTTC. This gives the protein CASSLLRTGLGGETQYF.

On this clone itself: Germline and junction disagree at one end, which may indicate a read error. V gene TRBV7-7 combines with J gene TRBJ2-7, with 9 bases matching TRBD2. Germline loops: CDR1 SSHAT, CDR2 FNYEAQ (reference sequence). The CDR3 sequence is 19 residues long. CDR3 in amino acids: CASSLERGWGLADSYEQYF. In DNA, the CDR3 is TGTGCTAGCAGCTTAGAGAGAGGGTGGGGACTAGCTGATTCCTACGAGCAGTACTTC.

The chain couples TRBV6-6 to TRBJ2-1, with 7 bases that match TRBD1. Germline values: CDR1 MNHNY, CDR2 SVGAGI (reference sequence). CDR3 length equals 14 residues. V was pared by 6 bases and J by 3 bases, with 5 bases of the junction left unmatched. The CDR3 reads CASSRGGLYNEQFF. The DNA of the CDR3 is TGTGCCAGCAGCCGAGGGGGCCTCTACAATGAGCAGTTCTTC.

The chain links TRBV27 to TRBJ1-2; D gene unclear. Germline CDR1 reads MNHEY; CDR2 reads SMNVEV (reference sequence). Trimming stripped 0 bases from V and 7 bases from J, with 12 bases between. The CDR3 consists of 14 residues. The DNA of the CDR3 is TGTGCCAGCAGTTTATCGATTAGCGGGGTTGGCTACACCTTC. This codes for CASSLSISGVGYTF.

In its sample, this clone was seen once. The chain is built from TRBV6-5 and TRBJ2-7; no firm D call. V was shortened by 3 bases and J by 5 bases, with 17 bases between the two germline ends. The CDR3 runs to 15 residues. The germline gives CDR1 MNHEY, CDR2 SVGAGI. Written as DNA, the CDR3 is TGTGCCAGCAGTTATATAGGTTTGGTTAGCCACGAGCAGTACTTC. It translates to CASSYIGLVSHEQYF.

Only one count was recorded for this clone. As DNA, the CDR3 is TGTGCCATCAGTGGAGACAGACCTGAAGCTTTCTTT. Translated: CAISGDRPEAFF. The rearrangement joins TRBV10-3 to TRBJ1-1; D possibly corresponds to TRBD1 (5 bases). The ends were cut back, 4 bases at V and 6 bases at J, with 9 bases in the middle. The CDR3 runs to 12 residues. CDR1 is ENHRY and CDR2 is SYGVKD in the germline V gene.

The chain links TRBV5-4 to TRBJ1-1, with D possibly being TRBD1 (5 bases). Trimming shortened V by 3 bases and J by 1 base, and 13 bases separated the two germline ends. CDR1 SGHNT and CDR2 YYREEE come from the germline V gene (reference sequence). This CDR3 spans 15 amino acids. The CDR3 spells CASSSRVSGNTEAFF. Here the CDR3 DNA reads TGTGCCAGCAGCTCCAGGGTATCGGGGAACACTGAAGCTTTCTTT.

The V and J genes are TRBV18 and TRBJ2-1, with TRBD1 as a possible D gene (6 bases). CDR1 and CDR2 from the germline V gene are KGHSH and LQKENI. CDR3 length equals 14 residues. V lost 3 bases and J 4 bases, leaving 10 bases between the germline ends. CDR3 nucleotide sequence: TGTGCCAGCTCACCCGAAAGGGGGTACAATGAGCAGTTCTTC. Encoded protein: CASSPERGYNEQFF.

The gene calls are TRBV5-5 and TRBJ2-7; 8 bases align to TRBD2. With V trimmed by 0 bases and J by 4 bases, 6 bases remained unmatched. The CDR3 runs to 15 residues. The germline V gene has CDR1 SGHKS and CDR2 YYEKEE (reference sequence). CDR3 residues: CASSLERESEYEQYF. The CDR3 nucleotides read TGTGCCAGCAGCTTGGAGCGGGAGAGCGAGTACGAGCAGTACTTC.

This chain joins TRBV14 and TRBJ1-1, with D perhaps matching TRBD1 (6 bases). Trimming stripped 8 bases from V and 5 bases from J, with 15 bases between. Germline V lookup: CDR1 SGHDN, CDR2 FVKESK. This CDR3 has 13 amino acids. CDR3: CASCRGIGTEAFF. The CDR3 coding sequence is TGTGCCAGCTGCAGGGGAATAGGGACTGAAGCTTTCTTT.

This sequence joins TRBV28 and TRBJ2-3; 7 nucleotides line up with TRBD1. The CDR3 covers 15 residues. The V gene's germline CDR1 is MDHEN and CDR2 SYDVKM. With V trimmed by 5 bases and J by 1 base, 6 bases remained unmatched. The CDR3 nucleotides read TGTGCCAGCAGTGTCACAGGGGTCGGCACAGATACGCAGTATTTT. Protein: CASSVTGVGTDTQYF.

This chain connects TRBV28 to TRBJ2-7, with TRBD2 identical over 8 bases. V gave up 4 bases and J gave up 1 base; unmatched junction bases: 9. CDR1 is MDHEN and CDR2 is SYDVKM in the germline V gene. The CDR3 is made up of 16 amino acids. In DNA form, the CDR3 reads TGTGCCAGCAGTTGGCTTGAGGCGGGAGGTTCCTACGAGCAGTACTTC. Its protein is CASSWLEAGGSYEQYF.

This rearrangement joins TRBV5-6 to TRBJ2-7, with 12 nucleotides matching TRBD2. Trimming cost V 1 base and J 2 bases; bases outside gene matches: 4. The CDR3 contains 16 residues. Looked up from germline, CDR1 is SGHDT and CDR2 is YYEEEE. The CDR3 protein is CASSLRPSGRAYEQYF. DNA of the CDR3: TGTGCCAGCAGCTTGAGGCCTAGCGGGAGGGCCTACGAGCAGTACTTC.

The chain is built from TRBV27 and TRBJ2-2; a weak D match, TRBD2 (5 bases). There are 13 residues in the CDR3. V lost 7 bases and J 3 bases, leaving 9 bases between the germline ends. Germline loops: CDR1 MNHEY, CDR2 SMNVEV (reference sequence). CDR3 bases: TGTGCCAGCACCCCCGGGGACACCGGGGAGCTGTTTTTT. Translation: CASTPGDTGELFF.